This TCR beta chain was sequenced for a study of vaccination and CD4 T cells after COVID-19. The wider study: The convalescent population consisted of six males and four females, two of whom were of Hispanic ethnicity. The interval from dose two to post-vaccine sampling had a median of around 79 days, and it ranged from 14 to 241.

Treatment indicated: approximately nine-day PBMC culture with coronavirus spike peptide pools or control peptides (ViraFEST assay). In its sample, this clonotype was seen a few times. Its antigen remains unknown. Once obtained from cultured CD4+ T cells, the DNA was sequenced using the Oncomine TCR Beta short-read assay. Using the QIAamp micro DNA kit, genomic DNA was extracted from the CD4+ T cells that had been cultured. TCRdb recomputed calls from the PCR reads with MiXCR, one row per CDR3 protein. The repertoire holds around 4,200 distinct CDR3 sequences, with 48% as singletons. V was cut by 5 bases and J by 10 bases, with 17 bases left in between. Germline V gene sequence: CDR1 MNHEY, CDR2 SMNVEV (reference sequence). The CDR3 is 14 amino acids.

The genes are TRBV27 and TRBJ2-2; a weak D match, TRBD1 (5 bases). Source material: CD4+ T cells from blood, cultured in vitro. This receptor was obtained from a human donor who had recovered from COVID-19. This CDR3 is CASSLGQLKAELFF. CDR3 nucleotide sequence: TGTGCCAGCAGTCTTGGACAACTGAAGGCGGAGCTGTTTTTT.